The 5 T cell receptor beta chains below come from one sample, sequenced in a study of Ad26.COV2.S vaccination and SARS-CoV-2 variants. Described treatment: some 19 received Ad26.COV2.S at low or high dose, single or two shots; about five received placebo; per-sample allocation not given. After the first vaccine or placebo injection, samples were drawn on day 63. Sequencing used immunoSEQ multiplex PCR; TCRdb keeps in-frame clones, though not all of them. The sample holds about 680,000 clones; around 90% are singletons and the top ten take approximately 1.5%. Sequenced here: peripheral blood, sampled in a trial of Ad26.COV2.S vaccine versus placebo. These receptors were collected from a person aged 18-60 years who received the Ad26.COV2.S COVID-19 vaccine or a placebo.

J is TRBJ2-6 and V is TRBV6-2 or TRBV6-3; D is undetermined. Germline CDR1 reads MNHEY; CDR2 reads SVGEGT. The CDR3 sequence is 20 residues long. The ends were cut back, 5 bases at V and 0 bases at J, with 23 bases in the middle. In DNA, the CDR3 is TGTGCCAGCAGTAGTGGGAACCTGGACCCCTTAAGCTCTGGGGCCAACGTCCTGACTTTC. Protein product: CASSSGNLDPLSSGANVLTF.

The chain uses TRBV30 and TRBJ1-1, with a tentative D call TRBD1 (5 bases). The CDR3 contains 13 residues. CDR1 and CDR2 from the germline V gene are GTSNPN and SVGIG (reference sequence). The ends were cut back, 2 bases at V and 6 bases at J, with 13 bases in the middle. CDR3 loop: CAWSRGSNPEAFF. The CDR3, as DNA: TGTGCCTGGAGTCGGGGCAGCAACCCTGAAGCTTTCTTT.

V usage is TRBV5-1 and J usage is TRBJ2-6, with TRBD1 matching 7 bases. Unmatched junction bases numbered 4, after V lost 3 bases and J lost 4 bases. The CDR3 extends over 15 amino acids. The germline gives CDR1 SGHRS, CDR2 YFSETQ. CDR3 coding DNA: TGCGCCAGCAGCTCGACAGGGTCGGGGGCCAACGTCCTGACTTTC. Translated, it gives CASSSTGSGANVLTF.

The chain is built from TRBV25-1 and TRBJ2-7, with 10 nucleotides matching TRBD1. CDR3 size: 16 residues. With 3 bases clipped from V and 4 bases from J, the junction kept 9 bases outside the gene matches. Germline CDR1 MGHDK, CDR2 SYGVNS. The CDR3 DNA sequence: TGTGCCAGCAGTGATCCCGACAGGGGGCAACGTTACGAGCAGTACTTC. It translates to CASSDPDRGQRYEQYF.

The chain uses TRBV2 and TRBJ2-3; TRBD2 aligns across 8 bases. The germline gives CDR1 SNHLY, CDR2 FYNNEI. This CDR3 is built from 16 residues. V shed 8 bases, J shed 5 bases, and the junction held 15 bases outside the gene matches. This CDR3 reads CASGGGLARGGDTQYF. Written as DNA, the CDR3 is TGTGCCAGCGGAGGAGGACTAGCTAGAGGCGGAGATACGCAGTATTTT.